These 28 T cell receptor beta chains were all obtained from the same sample, sequenced in a study of T-cell reconstitution after alpha-beta-depleted transplantation in children. Unique molecular identifiers were incorporated into the prepared TCRbeta library. In TCRdb, the PCR reads were re-called with MiXCR into one record per CDR3 protein. The table shows about 460,000 distinct CDR3 sequences, with approximately 10% occurring only once. This sample comprised PBMCs, mostly from graft donor cells, obtained 180 days after TCRalphabeta/CD19-depleted stem cell transplant. These receptors originate from a female patient aged 2 to 10 who had a stem cell transplant for aplastic anemia, so the T cells may come from the graft donor.

This clonotype turned up a few times. The rearrangement links TRBV5-1 to TRBJ2-2; D not certain. V lost 4 bases and J 2 bases, leaving 9 bases between the germline ends. The germline V gene has CDR1 SGHRS and CDR2 YFSETQ. The CDR3 runs 14 residues. The CDR3: CASSRTDNTGELFF. Written as DNA, the CDR3 is TGCGCCAGCAGCCGGACGGATAACACCGGGGAGCTGTTTTTT. The whole variable domain, remainder taken from reference TRBV5-1 and TRBJ2-2, is KAGVTQTPRYLIKTRGQQVTLSCSPISGHRSVSWYQQTPGQGLQFLFEYFSETQRNKGNFPGRFSGRQFSNSRSEMNVSTLELGDSALYLCASSRTDNTGELFFGEGSRLTVL.

The V call is TRBV18, the J call TRBJ2-7; the D is unclear. Trimming pared 0 bases from V and 2 bases from J, leaving 8 bases between. Looked up from germline, CDR1 is KGHSH and CDR2 is LQKENI. This CDR3 is built from 14 residues. CDR3 DNA: TGTGCCAGCTCACCACCTATTAGGACCTACGAGCAGTACTTC. This gives the protein CASSPPIRTYEQYF.

This clonotype was picked up many times. The rearrangement uses TRBV15 and TRBJ2-5; maybe TRBD2 (6 bases). Trimming removed 3 bases at V and 6 bases at J, with 17 bases between. The CDR3 totals 15 residues. The germline V gene encodes CDR1 LNHNV and CDR2 YYDKDF (reference sequence). As DNA, the CDR3 is TGTGCCACCAGCAGTTCGCGGGATGAACGGAAGACCCAGTACTTC. Translated: CATSSSRDERKTQYF.

This clonotype came up a few times. The CDR3 protein is CSADRTGRFYEQYF. The CDR3 DNA reads as TGCAGTGCGGATCGGACAGGGAGGTTTTACGAGCAGTACTTC. The chain links TRBV20-1 to TRBJ2-7; 8 bases fit TRBD1. The CDR3 spans 14 residues. The germline V gene has CDR1 DFQATT and CDR2 SNEGSKA (reference sequence). The junction had 11 bases not matched to a gene; V was cut back by 6 bases and J by 4 bases.

This clonotype was seen a handful of times. The J gene is TRBJ2-7, the V gene TRBV3-1, with TRBD2 matching 14 bases. Germline V gives CDR1 LGHDT, CDR2 YNNKEL (reference sequence). The CDR3 contains 18 residues. Trimming took 1 base from V and 4 from J; bases not matched to a gene: 9. The CDR3 is CASSQGTSGRRGRYEQYF. DNA of the CDR3: TGTGCCAGCAGCCAAGGGACTAGCGGGAGGCGAGGGAGATACGAGCAGTACTTC.

The chain is built from TRBV30 and TRBJ2-1; D gene unclear. The germline CDR1 and CDR2 sequences are GTSNPN and SVGIG (reference sequence). V was shortened by 5 bases and J by 3 bases, with 8 bases between the two germline ends. The CDR3 totals 12 residues. CDR3 region: CAWLSLYNEQFF. DNA for the CDR3: TGTGCCTGGTTAAGTCTCTACAATGAGCAGTTCTTC.

The rearrangement uses TRBV5-1 and TRBJ2-7; D remains ambiguous. V shed 4 bases and J shed 6 bases, with 11 bases lying between them. CDR1 and CDR2 from the germline V gene are SGHRS and YFSETQ. CDR3 length equals 12 residues. CDR3 region: CASSGPGCEQYV. In DNA form, the CDR3 reads TGCGCCAGCAGCGGCCCCGGGTGCGAGCAGTACGTC.

This clonotype has a count of ten or more. V and J are TRBV7-2 and TRBJ2-7, with D hard to call. Germline CDR1 is SGHTA and CDR2 is FQGNSA. The CDR3 contains 14 residues. V lost 2 bases and J 2 bases, leaving 10 bases between the germline ends. The DNA of the CDR3 is TGTGCCAGCAGCTTATTTAGACAAACCTACGAGCAGTACTTC. It encodes CASSLFRQTYEQYF.

This clonotype was seen repeatedly, ten times or more. The chain is built from TRBV29-1 and TRBJ1-4, with TRBD1 matching 9 bases. CDR3 length: 13 residues. Germline trimming cut 4 bases from V and 3 bases from J; bases unmatched to any gene: 0. CDR1 and CDR2 from the germline V gene are SQVTM and ANQGSEA. The DNA of the CDR3 is TGCAGCGTTGGGGACAGGGCTAATGAAAAACTGTTTTTT. Translating it yields CSVGDRANEKLFF.

The V call is TRBV7-6, the J call TRBJ2-1, with unresolved D. With 2 bases removed from V and 9 bases from J, the gap between germline ends came to 8 bases. From germline, CDR1 is SGHVS and CDR2 FNYEAQ. This CDR3 is built from 12 residues. CDR3: CASSLNRREQFF. For the CDR3, the DNA is TGTGCCAGCAGCTTAAATAGACGTGAGCAGTTCTTC.

This sequence joins TRBV2 and TRBJ2-1; 11 bases line up with TRBD2. Germline-derived CDR1 and CDR2 are SNHLY and FYNNEI. This CDR3 contains 16 residues. V lost 4 bases, J lost 7 bases, and 9 bases stayed unmatched. The chain's CDR3 is CASSVGLAGGWNEQFF. The CDR3, as DNA: TGTGCCAGCAGTGTGGGGCTAGCGGGAGGATGGAATGAGCAGTTCTTC.

DNA for the CDR3: TGCAGTGCTAGAGATCCCTATGCCTCTGGAAACACCATATATTTT. Translation gives CSARDPYASGNTIYF. The chain has TRBV20-1 and TRBJ1-3, with D hard to call. Germline loops: CDR1 DFQATT, CDR2 SNEGSKA (reference sequence). The V and J ends lost 0 bases and 0 bases respectively, with 9 bases between them. The CDR3 runs 15 residues.

This chain links TRBV6-5 with TRBJ2-1; 14 bases fit TRBD2. This CDR3 has 15 amino acids. V gave up 4 bases and J gave up 8 bases; unmatched junction bases: 4. CDR1 and CDR2 from the germline V gene are MNHEY and SVGAGI. DNA of the CDR3: TGTGCCAGCAGTTGGGGACTAGCGGGGGCCCATGAGCAGTTCTTC. Residues: CASSWGLAGAHEQFF.

This clonotype was seen only a few times. This rearrangement joins TRBV2 to TRBJ1-4, with D tentatively TRBD1 (5 bases). Germline CDR1 is SNHLY and CDR2 is FYNNEI. CDR3 length: 12 residues. Between the trimmed V and J ends, which lost 6 bases and 12 bases, there was a span of 14 bases. CDR3 in amino acids: CASSGERGELFF. The CDR3 nucleotides are TGTGCCAGCAGCGGAGAGAGGGGAGAACTGTTTTTT.

CDR3 nucleotide sequence: TGTGCCAGCAGTCCCGGAGGAAGCGGGAGATTTTCCTACAATGAGCAGTTCTTC. Encoded protein: CASSPGGSGRFSYNEQFF. V and J are TRBV12-3 or TRBV12-4 and TRBJ2-1; 8 bases fit TRBD2. The V and J ends lost 5 bases and 1 base, in that order; junction bases with no gene match: 13. The CDR3 runs 18 residues.

This CDR3 is CASSLAGTSNYEQFF. As DNA, the CDR3 is TGTGCCAGCAGCTTAGCCGGGACTAGTAACTATGAGCAGTTCTTC. The chain recombines TRBV7-8 with TRBJ2-1; 8 nucleotides align to TRBD2. The CDR3 consists of 15 residues. From germline, CDR1 is SGHVS and CDR2 FQNEAQ. Germline trimming cut 0 bases from V and 8 bases from J; bases unmatched to any gene: 6.

This clonotype has a handful of counts. The rearrangement links TRBV7-6 to TRBJ1-5, with D possibly matching TRBD1 (5 bases). CDR1 and CDR2 from the germline V gene are SGHVS and FNYEAQ. Trimming removed 5 bases from V and 3 bases from J, with 14 bases in between. This CDR3 spans 15 amino acids. The CDR3 DNA sequence: TGTGCCAGCAGCCATGGGGGTCGACACAATCAGCCCCAGCATTTT. It encodes CASSHGGRHNQPQHF.

This clonotype was counted only a few times. The CDR3 sequence is CASSLSRQGRQYF. Written as DNA, the CDR3 is TGTGCCAGCAGCTTATCCCGACAGGGGAGGCAGTACTTC. The chain has TRBV7-9 and TRBJ2-7; 8 bases agree with TRBD1. Per the germline V gene, CDR1 is SEHNR and CDR2 is FQNEAQ (reference sequence). The CDR3 covers 13 residues. Unmatched junction bases numbered 6, after V lost 2 bases and J lost 9 bases. Based on the CDR3 plus reference TRBV7-9 and TRBJ2-7, the full variable domain is DTGVSQNPRHKITKRGQNVTFRCDPISEHNRLYWYRQTLGQGPEFLTYFQNEAQLEKSRLLSDRFSAERPKGSFSTLEIQRTEQGDSAMYLCASSLSRQGRQYFGPGTRLTVT.

The chain recombines TRBV2 with TRBJ2-7; TRBD1 matches 7 bases. Per germline, CDR1 SNHLY and CDR2 FYNNEI. This CDR3 region has 16 residues. The V gene end was trimmed by 11 bases and the J gene end by 3 bases; junction bases not matched to a gene: 19. In DNA form, the CDR3 reads TGTGCCGGAAGGGGTGACAGGGACGGACCAAGCTACGAGCAGTACTTC. Its protein product is CAGRGDRDGPSYEQYF.

This clonotype was seen more than once but under ten times. This CDR3 reads CSARDSTWGATGELFF. CDR3 bases: TGCAGTGCTAGAGATTCCACGTGGGGGGCCACCGGGGAGCTGTTTTTT. This chain connects TRBV20-1 to TRBJ2-2; D could derive from TRBD1 or TRBD2 (6 bases each). The CDR3 is 16 amino acids. The V gene's germline CDR1 is DFQATT and CDR2 SNEGSKA (reference sequence). Trimming removed 0 bases at V and 4 bases at J, with 15 bases between.

This clonotype was counted between two and nine times. CDR3 protein: CASSLGGTEGEKLFF. For the CDR3, the DNA is TGTGCCAGCAGCTTAGGAGGGACGGAAGGTGAAAAACTGTTTTTT. The chain combines TRBV7-2 with TRBJ1-4, with D possibly matching TRBD1 (5 bases). This CDR3 region has 15 residues. The V gene's germline CDR1 is SGHTA and CDR2 FQGNSA. Trimming removed 1 base at V and 7 bases at J, with 13 bases between.

V and J are TRBV25-1 and TRBJ2-1, with 8 bases matching TRBD1. Germline-derived CDR1 and CDR2 are MGHDK and SYGVNS. V was pared by 7 bases and J by 9 bases, with 11 bases of the junction left unmatched. The CDR3 is 14 residues long. CDR3: CASTGTGGIGEQFF. The CDR3 coding sequence is TGTGCCAGCACCGGAACAGGGGGGATTGGTGAGCAGTTCTTC.

The table lists this clonotype with many counts. The V gene is TRBV12-3 or TRBV12-4, the J gene TRBJ2-3; a possible D gene is TRBD2 (6 bases). The CDR3 sequence is 15 residues long. Deletions cut 3 bases from V and 2 bases from J, with 12 bases between. The CDR3 region is CASSFSAGYTDTQYF. CDR3 coding DNA: TGTGCCAGCAGTTTCTCGGCGGGATACACAGATACGCAGTATTTT.

The V call is TRBV15, the J call TRBJ2-1; 14 bases fit TRBD2. Germline values: CDR1 LNHNV, CDR2 YYDKDF (reference sequence). V trimming: 6 bases; J trimming: 9 bases; junction bases outside the gene matches: 4. The CDR3 runs to 14 residues. The DNA for the CDR3 is TGTGCCACCAGAGGACTAGCGGGAGGTCTTGAGCAGTTCTTC. It is translated as CATRGLAGGLEQFF. Drawing the rest from reference TRBV15 and TRBJ2-1, the complete variable domain is DAMVIQNPRYQVTQFGKPVTLSCSQTLNHNVMYWYQQKSSQAPKLLFHYYDKDFNNEADTPDNFQSRRPNTSFCFLDIRSPGLGDTAMYLCATRGLAGGLEQFFGPGTRLTVL.

The chain recombines TRBV6-2 or TRBV6-3 with TRBJ2-4; possible D gene TRBD2, 6 bases. Germline V gene sequence: CDR1 MNHEY, CDR2 SVGEGT. The CDR3 spans 13 residues. The chain's CDR3 is CASGSEPPNIQYF. In DNA, the CDR3 is TGTGCTTCCGGGAGTGAGCCTCCAAACATTCAGTACTTC.

The J gene is TRBJ2-2, the V gene TRBV6-5; D is possibly TRBD2 (6 bases). Between the trimmed V and J ends, which lost 2 bases and 5 bases, there was a span of 9 bases. The V gene's germline CDR1 is MNHEY and CDR2 SVGAGI. The CDR3 is 14 residues long. This CDR3 reads CASSYGGRTGELFF. Written as DNA, the CDR3 is TGTGCCAGCAGTTACGGGGGGAGGACCGGGGAGCTGTTTTTT.

The rearrangement joins TRBV5-1 to TRBJ2-3; D is possibly TRBD1 (5 bases). The CDR3 runs 17 residues. CDR1 and CDR2 (germline): SGHRS, YFSETQ. The ends were cut back, 1 base at V and 3 bases at J, with 18 bases in the middle. DNA of the CDR3: TGCGCCAGCAGCTTGCAGGATCAAAGGGGTCAGACAGATACGCAGTATTTT. Its translation: CASSLQDQRGQTDTQYF.

The sample holds a few counts of this clonotype. The genes are TRBV5-1 and TRBJ2-6; D gene uncertain. Trimming removed 0 bases from V and 4 bases from J, with 5 bases in between. In germline, CDR1 is SGHRS, CDR2 YFSETQ. The CDR3 has 14 residues. In DNA form, the CDR3 reads TGCGCCAGCAGCTTGGAACCCGGGGCCAACGTCCTGACTTTC. This codes for CASSLEPGANVLTF.